The clone carrying this T cell receptor beta chain was observed a single time. A sample-barcoded 5' primer and a J-beta primer mix were used in a second PCR of roughly 7 to 11 cycles. From each sample, at least 2.5 million paired-end reads containing CDR3 were obtained. TCRdb reprocessed the 5' RACE reads via MiXCR and lists one record per CDR3 protein. The sample lists about 780,000 distinct CDR3 sequences, 46% occurring once. The data were taken from a study of blood T cells in healthy people across ages. V was trimmed by 4 bases and J by 3 bases, leaving 10 bases between them. The CDR3 loop spans 12 amino acids. The V gene's germline CDR1 is SQVTM and CDR2 ANQGSEA.

What was sequenced was blood. The receptor comes from an elderly man in good health. J is TRBJ2-7 and V is TRBV29-1, with D tentatively TRBD2 (6 bases). For the CDR3, the DNA is TGCAGCGTTGGGGGAGGACTCTACGAGCAGTACTTC. This gives the protein CSVGGGLYEQYF.